The text below deals with one T cell receptor beta chain. This clonotype was counted many times. Its cognate antigen has yet to be identified. Base qualities are not recorded, but no much larger clone differs from it by a single base. This specimen comes from a study of molecular identifiers for immune sequencing clone quantification (dated 2018 in TCRdb). Background for the entire study: In a replicate experiment, RNA from around 20,000 or 100,000 naive CD8 T cells was split into five aliquots, four of which were sequenced. CD8 T cells were used in a methods study to benchmark molecular-identifier clustering-based TCR repertoire sequencing (MIDCIRS) and TCR RNA copy counting. Study-wide findings and limitations: The naive libraries included spiked-in Jurkat TCR RNA (around 10 copies' worth), and this RNA is not part of the donor repertoire. Highly expanded clone sizes could be underestimated if identical TCR molecules share a barcode. A single cell's worth of spiked-in Jurkat TCR RNA was reported detectable even among around 1 million naive CD8 T cells. When barcode sub-clustering was left out, chimeric consensus sequences inflated TCR diversity, with chimeras reaching as high as 47%. In CMV-specific effector cells, over 99% of molecules were held by clones above 20 RNA copies, whereas under 1% of molecules were held by such clones in naive cells. Modeling estimated approximately 3 recovered TCR RNA copies per cell, compared with about ten by digital PCR, which implies approximately 30% capture efficiency.

Libraries of naive CD8 T cells were built from anywhere between roughly 18,000 and 1,000,000 sorted cells, with 10%, 30% or 50% of the purified RNA used. On a BD FACSAria II, naive CD8 T cells were FACS-sorted as CD8+CD4-CCR7+CD45RA+ and collected into RLT Plus buffer. Approximately eleven TCR copies' worth of Jurkat RNA were spiked into 20,000-1,000,000 naive CD8 T cell samples to test detection sensitivity. CD8 T cells were enriched with RosetteSep CD8+ T Cell Enrichment Cocktail and Ficoll-Paque, followed by ACK red cell lysis. Library method: PCR. TCRdb shows the sequencer as Illumina HiSeq 4000. Bulk TCR libraries were made following a previously described method, with the TCR primers given in Table S5. Total RNA was purified with the Qiagen AllPrep DNA/RNA kit. Reads from multiple sequencing runs of the same library were pooled before analysis. Processing in the source paper ran as follows. Reads were retained only if the reads had an exact TCR constant sequence, and the retained reads were trimmed to 150 nt and grouped according to their 12-nt molecular barcodes. Reads within each barcode group were sub-clustered using a 15% Levenshtein threshold, and quality-weighted consensus sequences were constructed for each RNA molecule. Non-functional sequences were discarded, and so were lower-count sequences lying one edit away from another sequence. On the basis of fitting two negative binomial distributions, barcode sub-clusters with fewer than 20% of the maximum read count were discarded. TCRdb trimmed the raw reads at Q25, called clones with MiXCR and kept productive beta chains. Merged by CDR3 protein, the rows form single entries marked with the most common genes and DNA. TCRdb's processing, not the authors' own work, is the source of the V and J calls. This sample lists tens of thousands of distinct CDR3 sequences; over 15% were detected once. The ten top clones hold approximately 1.5% of the sample.

This TCR was recovered from a human donor in good health. Some libraries in this study had Jurkat cell RNA spiked in. Sequencing input: naive CD8+ T cells from blood, with Jurkat cell RNA spiked in. Explained via the paper, the cell subset or site label denotes: FACS-sorted CD8+CD4-CCR7+CD45RA+ naive T cells.

The bases read TGTGCCAGCAGCCAAGTGGCAAGAGGAGTAGGCAAAGAGACCCAGTACTTC. This is translated as CASSQVARGVGKETQYF. The rearrangement joined TRBV3-1 to TRBJ2-5, with the D gene uncertain. The CDR3 holds 17 amino acids from the cysteine to the phenylalanine. Solely the CDR3 DNA is kept, with 51 bases framed from the first base. V loses 1 base, J loses 3 bases, and the germline ends lie 18 bases apart. CDR1 LGHDT and CDR2 YNNKEL were looked up in the germline V gene (reference sequence).